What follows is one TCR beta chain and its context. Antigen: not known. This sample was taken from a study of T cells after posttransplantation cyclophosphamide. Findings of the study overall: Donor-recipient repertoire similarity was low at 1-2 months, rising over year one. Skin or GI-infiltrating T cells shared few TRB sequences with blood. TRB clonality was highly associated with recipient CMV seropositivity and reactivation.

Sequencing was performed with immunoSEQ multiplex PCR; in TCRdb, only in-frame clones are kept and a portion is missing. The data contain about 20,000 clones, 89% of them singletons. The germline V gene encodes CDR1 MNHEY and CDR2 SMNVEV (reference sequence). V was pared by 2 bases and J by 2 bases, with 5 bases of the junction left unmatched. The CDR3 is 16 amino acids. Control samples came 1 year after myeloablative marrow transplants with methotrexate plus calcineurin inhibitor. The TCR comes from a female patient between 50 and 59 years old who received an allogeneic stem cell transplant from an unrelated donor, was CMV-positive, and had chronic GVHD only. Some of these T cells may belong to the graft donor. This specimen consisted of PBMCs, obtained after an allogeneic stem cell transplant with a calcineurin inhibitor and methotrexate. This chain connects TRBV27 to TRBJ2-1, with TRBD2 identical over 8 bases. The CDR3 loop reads CASSLNLAGPYNEQFF. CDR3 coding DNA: TGTGCCAGCAGTTTAAATCTAGCGGGCCCCTACAATGAGCAGTTCTTC.